This section outlines one T cell receptor beta chain sequence together with its context. Its antigen specificity is not known. It has no much larger one-base neighbor in the sample; base qualities were not kept. The data were obtained in a study of shared clonotypes between healthy human individuals (dated by TCRdb to the early 2020s). Context from the whole study: A couple of women and a few men aged 18 to 49 years were included in the cohort. For each donor, CD4 naive and CD4 memory were each run on three plates, CD8 naive on two plates, and CD8 memory on one plate. To increase sequencing depth and limit assay-specific biases, different laboratories used diverse techniques to prepare libraries and sequence TCR repertoires. Each donor's leukapheresis produced roughly between about 0.8 and 10 billion PBMCs. Blood TCR repertoires of roughly 5 healthy adults were deeply sequenced to estimate repertoire size and the extent of clonotype sharing between individuals.

Healthy HIV-negative adults with no recently reported acute infections or vaccinations were included as donors. All donors were Caucasian adults living in Nashville, Tennessee, USA. Magnetic negative selection was used to enrich CD4+ T cells, after which naive cells were positively selected on CD45RA and the negative fraction became the memory subset. Blood was obtained by leukapheresis, after which PBMCs were separated by Ficoll-Histopaque density gradient centrifugation and cryopreserved in liquid nitrogen vapor phase. Analytical flow cytometry was used to check the purity and quantity of every magnetically sorted T cell population. Genomic DNA was isolated from every sorted fraction and measured by UV absorbance on a Nanodrop 2000c. Here is what the overall study found, with its caveats: Naive subsets generally had larger estimated clonotype richness than memory subsets. Even with the large sequencing depth, rarefaction of the sorted-subset datasets indicated that sequencing was incomplete. Only blood was sampled, and tissue TCR repertoires likely differ from those in blood. Approximately 5% of naive CD4, 3.5% of naive CD8, roughly 2.5% of memory CD4, and approximately 0.4% of memory CD8 clonotypes were shared across several donors. Compared with non-shared clonotypes, the clonotypes found in all four sorted-subset donors had higher generation probabilities. Pairwise subsampling led to the expectation that sequencing depth would affect the degree of clonotype sharing among donors. Because the study included only a small number of donors, the genetic and exposure-history diversity represented was limited.

TCR CDR3 regions were amplified from genomic DNA by multiplex PCR using the deep immunoSEQ assay. Extracted genomic DNA from each cell subset was distributed evenly across all wells of several immunoSEQ 96-well plates, and each plate was treated as a replicate. For sorted subsets, each replicate PCR was loaded with about 0.2 ug genomic DNA, equivalent to 30,000 or so T cell genomes. Purified libraries were measured with a Qubit 3.0 fluorometer, size-checked on a Bioanalyzer 2100, and measured again with the KAPA Library Quantification kit. A separate single-read 150-cycle Illumina NextSeq 550 flow cell was used to sequence each immunoSEQ 96-well plate. In the paper's pipeline: Because the immunoSEQ output included only junctional sequences and no quality scores, the filtering could not be the same as the filtering used for full-length reads. Sequences were annotated with PyIR, a Python wrapper for IgBLAST v1.9, and V/J genes and CDR3 were assigned using IMGT germline references. Reads were removed for weak V/J assignments (E-value above 1e-6), missing CDR3, stop codons, out-of-frame junctions, or ambiguous translated residues. V3J clonotypes were defined by identical inferred V gene, J gene, and CDR3 amino acid sequence. Percentage overlap between repertoires was computed as shared unique clonotypes divided by the size of the smaller repertoire. Repertoire richness was assessed with RTK rarefaction, the Chao1 estimator, and Recon v2.1 estimates of unobserved clonotypes. Generation probabilities were computed with OLGA for all TCRbeta clonotypes obtained by the gDNA method from a handful of donors. TCRdb's version of the immuneACCESS table is confined to in-frame rearrangements and falls short of the full clone set. An unresolved V gene accounts for under half of the shortfall where checked; the remainder is of unknown origin. V and J calls and clone size are given by that table; D and trimming were obtained from the DNA. This sample has over a million clones in its table, and around 95% of those were observed once. About 1.2% of the sample rests with the top ten.

From a lookup of the germline V gene, CDR1 and CDR2 are SGHRS and YFSETQ. From the cysteine up to the phenylalanine, the CDR3 has a length of 16 residues. The read is trimmed to its CDR3 DNA, 48 bases read in frame from base 1. V is cut by 4 bases and J by 7 bases, and the space between the germline ends is 24 bases. Recombination linked TRBV5-1 to TRBJ2-7, and TRBD2 may be the D gene, going by 5 matching bases. The receptor comes from a man aged 25-45 years in good health. Sequenced sample: naive CD4+ T cells sorted from blood. Interpreted using the paper, the cell subset or site label stands for: CD45RA+ positively selected. Read as DNA, the sequence is TGCGCCAGCAGCGACCGGGGTCTCGCCGGGTCAGGAGAGCAGTACTTC. It is translated as CASSDRGLAGSGEQYF.